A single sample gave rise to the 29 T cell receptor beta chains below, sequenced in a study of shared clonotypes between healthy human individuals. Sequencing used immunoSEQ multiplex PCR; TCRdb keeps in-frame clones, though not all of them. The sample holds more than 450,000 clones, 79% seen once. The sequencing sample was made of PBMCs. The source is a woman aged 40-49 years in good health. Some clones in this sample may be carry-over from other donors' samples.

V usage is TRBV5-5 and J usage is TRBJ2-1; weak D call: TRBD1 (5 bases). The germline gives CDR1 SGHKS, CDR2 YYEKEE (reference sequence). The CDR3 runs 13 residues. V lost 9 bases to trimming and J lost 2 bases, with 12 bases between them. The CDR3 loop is CATTALAYNEQFF. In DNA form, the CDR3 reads TGTGCCACGACAGCATTGGCCTACAATGAGCAGTTCTTC.

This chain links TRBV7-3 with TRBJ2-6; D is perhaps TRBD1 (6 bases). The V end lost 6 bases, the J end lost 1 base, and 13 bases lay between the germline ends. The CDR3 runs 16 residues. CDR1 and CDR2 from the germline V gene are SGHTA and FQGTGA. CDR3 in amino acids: CASSSGHKSGANVLTF. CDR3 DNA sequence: TGTGCCAGCAGTTCGGGACATAAATCTGGGGCCAACGTCCTGACTTTC. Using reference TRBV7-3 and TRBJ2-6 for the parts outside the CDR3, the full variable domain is GAGVSQTPSNKVTEKGKYVELRCDPISGHTALYWYRQSLGQGPEFLIYFQGTGAADDSGLPNDRFFAVRPEGSVSTLKIQRTERGDSAVYLCASSSGHKSGANVLTFGAGSRLTVL.

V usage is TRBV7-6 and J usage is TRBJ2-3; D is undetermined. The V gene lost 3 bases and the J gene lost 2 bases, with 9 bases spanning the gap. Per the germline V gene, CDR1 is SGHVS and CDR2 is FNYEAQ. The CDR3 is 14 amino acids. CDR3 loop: CASSFLGLTDTQYF. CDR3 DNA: TGTGCCAGCAGCTTTCTGGGCCTCACAGATACGCAGTATTTT.

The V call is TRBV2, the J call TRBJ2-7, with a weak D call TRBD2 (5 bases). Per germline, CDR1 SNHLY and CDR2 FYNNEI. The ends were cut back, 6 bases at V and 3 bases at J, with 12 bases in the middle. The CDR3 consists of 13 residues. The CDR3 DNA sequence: TGTGCCAGCAGAGGAGGCCCATTCTACGAGCAGTACTTC. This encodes CASRGGPFYEQYF. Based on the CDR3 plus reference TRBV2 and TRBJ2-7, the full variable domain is EPEVTQTPSHQVTQMGQEVILRCVPISNHLYFYWYRQILGQKVEFLVSFYNNEISEKSEIFDDQFSVERPDGSNFTLKIRSTKLEDSAMYFCASRGGPFYEQYFGPGTRLTVT.

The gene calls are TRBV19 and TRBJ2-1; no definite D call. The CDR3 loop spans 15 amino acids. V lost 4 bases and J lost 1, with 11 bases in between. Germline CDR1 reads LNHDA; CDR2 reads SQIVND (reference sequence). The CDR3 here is CASSTPGLSYNEQFF. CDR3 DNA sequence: TGTGCCAGTAGTACCCCAGGTCTTTCCTACAATGAGCAGTTCTTC.

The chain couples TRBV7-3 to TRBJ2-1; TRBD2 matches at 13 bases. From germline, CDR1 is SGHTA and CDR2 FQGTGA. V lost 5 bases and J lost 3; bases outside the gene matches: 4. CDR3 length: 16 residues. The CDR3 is CASSKGLAGSYNEQFF. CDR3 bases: TGTGCCAGCAGCAAGGGACTAGCGGGAAGCTACAATGAGCAGTTCTTC.

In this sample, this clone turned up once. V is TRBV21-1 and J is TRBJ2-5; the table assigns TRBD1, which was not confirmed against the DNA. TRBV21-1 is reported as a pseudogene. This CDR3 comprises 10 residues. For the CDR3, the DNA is TGTGCCAGCAGCCCTGGGACAGACTACTTC. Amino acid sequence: CASSPGTDYF.

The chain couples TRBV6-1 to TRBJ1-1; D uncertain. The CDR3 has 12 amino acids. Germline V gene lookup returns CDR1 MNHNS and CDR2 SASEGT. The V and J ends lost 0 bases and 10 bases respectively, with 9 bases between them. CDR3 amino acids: CASSEAYEGAFF. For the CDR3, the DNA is TGTGCCAGCAGTGAAGCGTACGAGGGAGCTTTCTTT.

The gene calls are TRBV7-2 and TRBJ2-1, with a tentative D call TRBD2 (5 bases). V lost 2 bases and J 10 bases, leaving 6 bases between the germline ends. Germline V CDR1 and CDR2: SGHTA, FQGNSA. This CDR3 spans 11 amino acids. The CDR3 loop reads CASSLPGEQFF. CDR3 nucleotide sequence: TGTGCCAGCAGCTTACCGGGGGAGCAGTTCTTC.

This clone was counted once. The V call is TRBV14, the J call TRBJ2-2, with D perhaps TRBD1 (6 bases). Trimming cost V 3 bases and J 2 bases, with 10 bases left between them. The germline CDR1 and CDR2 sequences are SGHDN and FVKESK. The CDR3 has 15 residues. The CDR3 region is CASSQDRINTGELFF. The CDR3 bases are TGTGCCAGCAGCCAGGACAGAATTAACACCGGGGAGCTGTTTTTT.

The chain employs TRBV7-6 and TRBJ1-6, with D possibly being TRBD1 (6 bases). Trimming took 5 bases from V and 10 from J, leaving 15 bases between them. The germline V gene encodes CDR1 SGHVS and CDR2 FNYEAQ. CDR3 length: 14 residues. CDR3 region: CASSRRGGGSPLHF. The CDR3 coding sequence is TGTGCCAGCAGCAGACGGGGGGGCGGCTCACCCCTCCACTTT.

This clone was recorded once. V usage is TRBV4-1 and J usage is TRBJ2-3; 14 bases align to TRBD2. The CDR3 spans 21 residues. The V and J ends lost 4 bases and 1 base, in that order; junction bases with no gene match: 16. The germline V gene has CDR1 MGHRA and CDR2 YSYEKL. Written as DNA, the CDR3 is TGCGCCAGCAGCCGAACGTACCAACCGGGACTAGCGGGAGCGCGCACAGATACGCAGTATTTT. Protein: CASSRTYQPGLAGARTDTQYF.

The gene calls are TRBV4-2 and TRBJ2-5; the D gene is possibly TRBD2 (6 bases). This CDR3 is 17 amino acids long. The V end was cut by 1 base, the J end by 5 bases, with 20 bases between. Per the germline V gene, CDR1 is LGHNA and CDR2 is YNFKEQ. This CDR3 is CASSQGGAGSVSETQYF. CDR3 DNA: TGTGCCAGCAGCCAAGGAGGCGCGGGGTCAGTCAGTGAGACCCAGTACTTC.

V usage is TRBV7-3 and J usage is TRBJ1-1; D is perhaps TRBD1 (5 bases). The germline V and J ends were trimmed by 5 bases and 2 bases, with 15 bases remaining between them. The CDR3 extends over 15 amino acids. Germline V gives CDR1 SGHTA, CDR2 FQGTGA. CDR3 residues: CASSPTDTFNTEAFF. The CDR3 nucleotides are TGTGCCAGCAGCCCGACGGACACCTTTAACACTGAAGCTTTCTTT.

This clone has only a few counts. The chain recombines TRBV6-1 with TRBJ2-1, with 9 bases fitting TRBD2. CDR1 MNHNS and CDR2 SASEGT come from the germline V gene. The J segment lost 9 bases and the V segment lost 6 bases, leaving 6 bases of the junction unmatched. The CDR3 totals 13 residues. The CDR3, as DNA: TGTGCCAGCAGAGAGGGGACTAGCTTTGAGCAGTTCTTC. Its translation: CASREGTSFEQFF.

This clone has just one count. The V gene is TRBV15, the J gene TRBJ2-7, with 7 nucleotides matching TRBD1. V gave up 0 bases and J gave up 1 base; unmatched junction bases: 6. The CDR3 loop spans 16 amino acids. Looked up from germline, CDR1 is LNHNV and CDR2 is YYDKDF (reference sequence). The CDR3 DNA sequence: TGTGCCACCAGCAGAGATGGGGCCAGGGGGTCCTACGAGCAGTACTTC. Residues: CATSRDGARGSYEQYF.

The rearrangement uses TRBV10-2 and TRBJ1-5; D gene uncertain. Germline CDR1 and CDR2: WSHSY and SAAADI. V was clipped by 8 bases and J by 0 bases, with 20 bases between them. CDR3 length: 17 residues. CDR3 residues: CASAKNGASYSNQPQHF. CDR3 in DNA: TGCGCCAGCGCAAAAAACGGAGCTAGCTATAGCAATCAGCCCCAGCATTTT.

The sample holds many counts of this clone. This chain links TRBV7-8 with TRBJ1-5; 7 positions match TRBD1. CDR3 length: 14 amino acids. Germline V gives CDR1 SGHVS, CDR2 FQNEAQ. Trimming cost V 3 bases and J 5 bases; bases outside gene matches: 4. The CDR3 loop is CASSFRDRYQPQHF. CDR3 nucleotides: TGTGCCAGCAGCTTCCGGGACAGATATCAGCCCCAGCATTTT.

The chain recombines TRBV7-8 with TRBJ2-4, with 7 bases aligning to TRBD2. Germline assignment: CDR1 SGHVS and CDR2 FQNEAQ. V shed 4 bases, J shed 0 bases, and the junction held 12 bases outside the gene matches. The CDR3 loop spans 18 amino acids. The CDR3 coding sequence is TGTGCCAGCAGCTCACTTCGGGGGGAGGGGATAGCCAAAAACATTCAGTACTTC. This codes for CASSSLRGEGIAKNIQYF.

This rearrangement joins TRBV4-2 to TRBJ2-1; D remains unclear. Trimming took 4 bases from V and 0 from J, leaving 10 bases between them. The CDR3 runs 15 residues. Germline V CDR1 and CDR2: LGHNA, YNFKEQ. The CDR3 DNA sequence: TGTGCCAGCAGCCCCCGGTCTAGCTCCTACAATGAGCAGTTCTTC. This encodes CASSPRSSSYNEQFF.

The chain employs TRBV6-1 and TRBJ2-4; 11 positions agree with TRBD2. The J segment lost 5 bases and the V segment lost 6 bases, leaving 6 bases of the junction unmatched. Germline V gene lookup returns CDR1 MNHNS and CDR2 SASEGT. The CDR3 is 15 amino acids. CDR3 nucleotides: TGTGCCAGCAGGGGGACTAGCGGCAAACAAAACATTCAGTACTTC. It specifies CASRGTSGKQNIQYF.

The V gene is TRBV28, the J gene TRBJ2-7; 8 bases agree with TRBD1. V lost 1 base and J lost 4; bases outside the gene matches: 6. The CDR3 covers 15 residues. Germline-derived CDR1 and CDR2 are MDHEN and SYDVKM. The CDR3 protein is CASSLSATGEYEQYF. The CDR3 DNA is TGTGCCAGCAGTTTATCCGCGACAGGGGAGTACGAGCAGTACTTC.

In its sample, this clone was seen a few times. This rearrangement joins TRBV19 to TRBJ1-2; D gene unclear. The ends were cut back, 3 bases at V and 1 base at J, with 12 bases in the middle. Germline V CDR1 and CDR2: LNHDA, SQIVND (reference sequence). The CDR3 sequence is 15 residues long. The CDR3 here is CASSMWASGNYGYTF. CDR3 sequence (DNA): TGTGCCAGTAGTATGTGGGCATCGGGTAACTATGGCTACACCTTC.

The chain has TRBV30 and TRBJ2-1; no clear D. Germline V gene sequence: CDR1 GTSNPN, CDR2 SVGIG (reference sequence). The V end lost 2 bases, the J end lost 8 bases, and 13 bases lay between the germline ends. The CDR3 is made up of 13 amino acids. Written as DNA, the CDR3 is TGTGCCTGGAGTCCACTTTTCGTCGATGAGCAGTTCTTC. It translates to CAWSPLFVDEQFF.

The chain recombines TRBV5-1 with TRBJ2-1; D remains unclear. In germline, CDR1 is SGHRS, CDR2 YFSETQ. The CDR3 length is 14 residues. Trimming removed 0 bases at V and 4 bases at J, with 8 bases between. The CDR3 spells CASSLGPAYNEQFF. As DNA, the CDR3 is TGCGCCAGCAGCTTGGGACCCGCGTACAATGAGCAGTTCTTC.

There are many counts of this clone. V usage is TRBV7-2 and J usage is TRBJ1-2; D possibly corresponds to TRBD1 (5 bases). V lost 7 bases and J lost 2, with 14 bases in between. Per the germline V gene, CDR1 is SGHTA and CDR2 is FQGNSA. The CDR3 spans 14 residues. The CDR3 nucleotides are TGTGCCAGCACAACCGGGGCAGTGAACTATGGCTACACCTTC. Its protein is CASTTGAVNYGYTF.

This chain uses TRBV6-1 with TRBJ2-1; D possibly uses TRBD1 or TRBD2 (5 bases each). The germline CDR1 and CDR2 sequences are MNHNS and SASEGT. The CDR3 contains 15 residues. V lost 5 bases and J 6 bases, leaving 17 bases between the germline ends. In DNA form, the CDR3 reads TGTGCCAGCAGTCTATACAAGGCGAGGGGCAATGAGCAGTTCTTC. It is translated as CASSLYKARGNEQFF.

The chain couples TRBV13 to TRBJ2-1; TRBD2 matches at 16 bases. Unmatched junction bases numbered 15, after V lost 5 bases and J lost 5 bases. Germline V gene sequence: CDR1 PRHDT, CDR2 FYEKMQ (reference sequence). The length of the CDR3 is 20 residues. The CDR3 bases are TGTGCCAGCAGCGAGACCGCGGGACTAGCGGGAGGGCCCCTAAACAATGAGCAGTTCTTC. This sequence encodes CASSETAGLAGGPLNNEQFF.

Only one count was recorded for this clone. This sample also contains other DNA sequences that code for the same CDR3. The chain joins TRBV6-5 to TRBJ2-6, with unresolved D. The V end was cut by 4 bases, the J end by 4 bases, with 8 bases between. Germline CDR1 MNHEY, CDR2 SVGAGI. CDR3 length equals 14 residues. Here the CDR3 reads CASSSGSGANVLTF. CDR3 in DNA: TGTGCCAGCAGTTCTGGGTCAGGGGCCAACGTCCTGACTTTC.